The rows below give T cell receptor beta chains drawn from one sample of a study of CD8 T cells in Susac syndrome. Via MiXCR, TCRdb re-called the immunoSEQ multiplex PCR reads, giving one row per CDR3 protein. The sample includes about 190,000 distinct CDR3 sequences, roughly 94% of them seen just once. Sample: CD4+ T cells from PBMCs. All receptors derive from a human donor in good health. The conserved cysteine and the conserved F or W are not part of the CDR3 here. A clone size is listed for some rows: how often the clone was seen (once, few, many), or a class if it is expanded.

clone size	V gene	J gene	CDR3 protein
once	TRBV4-1	TRBJ1-5	ASSLPTGEGQPQH
NA	TRBV5-4	TRBJ2-4	ASSLGGGKNIQY
NA	TRBV14	TRBJ2-7	ASSSDSLEQY
NA	TRBV30	TRBJ1-5	GWSVMGRDQPQH
NA	TRBV2	TRBJ1-5	ASSEDWTAGQPQH
NA	TRBV7-9	TRBJ2-2	ASSLGTGNTGELF
NA	TRBV29-1	TRBJ2-2	SVTEGIRRPNTGELF
NA	TRBV20-1	TRBJ2-5	SARDSGRETQY
NA	TRBV5-1	TRBJ2-3	ASSLYLSGSTDTQY
NA	TRBV20-1	TRBJ1-1	SARDPRRMNTEAF
NA	TRBV24-1	TRBJ2-2	ATSASNRENTGELF
NA	TRBV9	TRBJ2-1	ASSVVEGSYNEQF
NA	TRBV29-1	TRBJ1-1	SVAQPNTEAF
NA	TRBV29-1	TRBJ2-3	SAARDQPTDTQY